This T cell receptor (beta chain) was sequenced during a study of blood T cell repertoires in COVID-19. Study background: Collection of acute and convalescent COVID-19 samples took place in the United States, Italy and Spain. Sample material is recorded as cDNA or gDNA derived from T cells, B-cell-depleted T cells, or PBMCs.

Authors' data handling: Reference gene primer amplification gave nucleated cell count estimates. The protocol was immunoSEQ multiplex PCR, while the TCRdb copy is restricted to in-frame clones and leaves out a portion. That table is the source of V, J and clone size, and D and trimming were worked out from the DNA. This sample has about 190,000 clones, with over 75% found just once. This sequence originates from an elderly woman with active or convalescent COVID-19. Sequenced input: peripheral blood.

DNA for the CDR3: TGTGCCAGCAGTCCCGGGACAGGGAGGAATGAGCAGTTCTTC. This codes for CASSPGTGRNEQFF. This sequence joins TRBV6-5 and TRBJ2-1, with TRBD1 matching over 9 bases. V lost 5 bases, J lost 7 bases, and 6 bases stayed unmatched. The CDR3 consists of 14 residues. Germline lookup yields CDR1 MNHEY and CDR2 SVGAGI.